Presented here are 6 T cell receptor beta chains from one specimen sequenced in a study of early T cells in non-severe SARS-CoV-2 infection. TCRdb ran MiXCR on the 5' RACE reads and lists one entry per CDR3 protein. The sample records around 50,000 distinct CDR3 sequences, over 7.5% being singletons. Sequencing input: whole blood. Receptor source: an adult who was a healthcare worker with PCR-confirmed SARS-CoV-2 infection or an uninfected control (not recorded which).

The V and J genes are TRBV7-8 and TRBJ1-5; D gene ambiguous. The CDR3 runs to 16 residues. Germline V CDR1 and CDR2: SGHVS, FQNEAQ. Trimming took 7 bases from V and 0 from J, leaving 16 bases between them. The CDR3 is CASTLKRAVSNQPQHF. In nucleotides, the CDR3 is TGTGCCAGCACCCTCAAACGGGCTGTTAGCAATCAGCCCCAGCATTTT.

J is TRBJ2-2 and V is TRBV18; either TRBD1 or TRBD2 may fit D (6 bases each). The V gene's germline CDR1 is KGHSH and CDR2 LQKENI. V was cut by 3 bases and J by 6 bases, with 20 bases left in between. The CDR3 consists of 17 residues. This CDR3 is CASSPFPGHRGAGELFF. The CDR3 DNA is TGTGCCAGCTCACCTTTTCCGGGACACCGCGGGGCCGGGGAGCTGTTTTTT.

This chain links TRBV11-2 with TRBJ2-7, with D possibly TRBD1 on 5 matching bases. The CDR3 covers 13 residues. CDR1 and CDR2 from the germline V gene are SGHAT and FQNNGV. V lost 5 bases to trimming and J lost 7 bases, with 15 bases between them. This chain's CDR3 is CASSRGRVGEQYF. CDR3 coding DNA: TGTGCCAGCAGCCGAGGCAGGGTGGGAGAGCAGTACTTC.

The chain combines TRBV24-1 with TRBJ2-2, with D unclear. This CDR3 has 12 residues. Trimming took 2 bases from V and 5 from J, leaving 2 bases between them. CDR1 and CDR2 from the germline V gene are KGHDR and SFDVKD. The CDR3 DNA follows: TGTGCCACCAGTGATTGGACCGGGGAGCTGTTTTTT. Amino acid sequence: CATSDWTGELFF.

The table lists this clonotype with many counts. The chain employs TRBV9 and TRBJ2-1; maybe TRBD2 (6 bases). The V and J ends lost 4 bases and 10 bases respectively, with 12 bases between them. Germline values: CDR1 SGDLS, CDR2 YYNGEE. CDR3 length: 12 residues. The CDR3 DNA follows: TGTGCCAGCAGCCCCCTACGGGAGGAGCAGTTCTTC. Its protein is CASSPLREEQFF.

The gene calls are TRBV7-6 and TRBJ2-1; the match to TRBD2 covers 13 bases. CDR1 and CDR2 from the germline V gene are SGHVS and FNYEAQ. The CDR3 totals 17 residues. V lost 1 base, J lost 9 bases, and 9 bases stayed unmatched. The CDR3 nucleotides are TGTGCCAGCAGCTTAGTCGGGAGGGGACTAGCGGGATCTGAGCAGTTCTTC. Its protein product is CASSLVGRGLAGSEQFF.